These T cell receptor beta chains were read from a single sample in a study of a mutant IDH1 vaccine in newly diagnosed glioma. These receptors' targets are unknown. Libraries were prepared by immunoSEQ multiplex PCR; TCRdb keeps only in-frame clonotypes and omits some of them. This repertoire shows tens of thousands of clones, 60% to 75% found once; its top ten account for about 11%. The sequenced sample was peripheral blood mononuclear cells (PBMCs), obtained from a glioma patient whose treatment included an IDH1 peptide vaccine. The receptors originated from a man aged 18-30 years with glioma. Some clones in this sample may be carry-over from other donors' samples. CDR3s include the opening cysteine and the closing phenylalanine or tryptophan. The D gene is left open where the match is weak. A row's size may be missing; if present it is once, few, many or a size class.

V gene	D gene	J gene	clone size	CDR3 DNA	CDR3 protein
TRBV14	TRBD2	TRBJ2-7	NA	TGTGCCAGCAGCTCTACTAGCGGCTCCTACGAGCAGTACTTC	CASSSTSGSYEQYF
TRBV5-6	NA	TRBJ2-7	NA	TGTGCCAGCAGCTTGGGGGGTTACGAGCAGTACTTC	CASSLGGYEQYF
TRBV5-1	TRBD2	TRBJ2-1	once	TGCGCCAGCAGCTTTCTAGCGGGGGGGGCCAATGAGCAGTTCTTC	CASSFLAGGANEQFF
TRBV7-7	NA	TRBJ1-1	NA	TGTGCTAGCAGCCCCGGAGGAGCACCTAACACTGAAGCTTTCTTT	CASSPGGAPNTEAFF
TRBV6-5	NA	TRBJ2-7	NA	TGTGCCAGCAGCCGTTATAACTCAGGGGCCTACGAGCAGTACTTC	CASSRYNSGAYEQYF
TRBV5-6	NA	TRBJ1-6	NA	TGTGCCAGCAGCTTGTTGGGGGAACGGGGGCGGAATTCACCCCTCCACTTT	CASSLLGERGRNSPLHF
TRBV4-2	TRBD1	TRBJ1-2	NA	TGTGCCAGCAGCCAGCCGAAGGGACAGGGATCTTATGGCTACACCTTC	CASSQPKGQGSYGYTF
TRBV6-6	TRBD1	TRBJ2-7	NA	TGTGCCAGCAGTTACTCGACAGGGGGGTCCTACGAGCAGTACTTC	CASSYSTGGSYEQYF
TRBV7-9	NA	TRBJ2-3	NA	TGTGCCAGCAGCTTAGAATTTTCCGGCAAGGGTGGAGATACGCAGTATTTT	CASSLEFSGKGGDTQYF
TRBV2	TRBD1	TRBJ2-2	NA	TGTGCCAGCAGTGAGAATGGGCCGGGACAGGGGTACACCGGGGAGCTGTTTTTT	CASSENGPGQGYTGELFF
TRBV9	NA	TRBJ1-1	NA	TGTGCCAGCAGCGTTACAGTTAACACTGAAGCTTTCTTT	CASSVTVNTEAFF
TRBV6-1	TRBD1	TRBJ1-2	NA	TGTGCCAGCAGTGAGACAGGGAACGGATATGGCTACACCTTC	CASSETGNGYGYTF
TRBV14	NA	TRBJ2-7	NA	TGTGCCAGCAGCCCCAAAGGGACCTACGAGCAGTACTTC	CASSPKGTYEQYF
TRBV6-6	TRBD1	TRBJ1-3	NA	TGTGCCAGCAGAAGACAGGGGCTCTCTGGAAACACCATATATTTT	CASRRQGLSGNTIYF
TRBV6-6	NA	TRBJ1-1	NA	TGTGCCAGCAGTTACTCGGGGGGGAACACTGAAGCTTTCTTT	CASSYSGGNTEAFF
TRBV2	TRBD1	TRBJ2-5	NA	TGTGCCAGCAGTGCCGTGGGACAGGGCGGAGAGACCCAGTACTTC	CASSAVGQGGETQYF
TRBV30	TRBD1	TRBJ2-7	NA	TGTGCCTGGAGTCCCCTCGGGACAGGGAGCGAGCAGTACTTC	CAWSPLGTGSEQYF
TRBV9	TRBD1	TRBJ1-2	NA	TGTGCCAGCAGCCCACAGGGGACAGCGGTTTATGGCTACACCTTC	CASSPQGTAVYGYTF
TRBV6-5	NA	TRBJ2-7	NA	TGTGCCAGCAGTTACTCTAGGGGGTACGAGCAGTACTTC	CASSYSRGYEQYF
TRBV25-1	NA	TRBJ1-1	few	TGTGCCAGCAGGCCGCTGGGGGTTGGTTTGAACACTGAAGCTTTCTTT	CASRPLGVGLNTEAFF
TRBV4-3	TRBD2	TRBJ2-5	NA	TGCGCCAGCAGCCAAGATTCTAGCGGGAGTGGGGAGACCCAGTACTTC	CASSQDSSGSGETQYF
TRBV5-1	NA	TRBJ2-2	NA	TGCGCCAGCAGCTTGGCCTTGGCGAACACCGGGGAGCTGTTTTTT	CASSLALANTGELFF
TRBV20-1	NA	TRBJ2-1	NA	TGCAGTGCTCAACTTGGGAATGAGCAGTTCTTC	CSAQLGNEQFF
TRBV7-2	TRBD2	TRBJ2-7	few	TGTGCCAGCAGCTCGGGACTAGCGGGAGTTGTGCAGTACTTC	CASSSGLAGVVQYF
TRBV29-1	NA	TRBJ1-1	NA	TGCAGCGTTCCCAACAGGGTGAACACTGAAGCTTTCTTT	CSVPNRVNTEAFF
TRBV4-3	NA	TRBJ2-3	NA	TGCGCCAGCAGCCTTAACCCAGGAAGTACAGATACGCAGTATTTT	CASSLNPGSTDTQYF
TRBV6-6	TRBD1	TRBJ2-3	once	TGTGCCAGCAGTTACGGGACAGGGCTTAGCACAGATACGCAGTATTTT	CASSYGTGLSTDTQYF
TRBV4-1	NA	TRBJ2-7	once	TGCGCCAGCAGCCAAGATAGGGGTCAGGTCTTTCCTTCCTACGAGCAGTACTTC	CASSQDRGQVFPSYEQYF
TRBV2	NA	TRBJ1-2	few	TGTGCCAGCAGGGCCCACTTATATGGCTACACCTTC	CASRAHLYGYTF
TRBV11-3	NA	TRBJ1-1	NA	TGTGCCAGCAGCTTAGAAGGGACGAACACTGAAGCTTTCTTT	CASSLEGTNTEAFF
TRBV6-1	TRBD1	TRBJ2-7	NA	TGTGCCAGCAGTGTGCTACACAGGGGGCGATACGAGCAGTACTTC	CASSVLHRGRYEQYF
TRBV4-3	NA	TRBJ1-1	once	TGCGCCAGCAGCCAAGCTTTCCGGGGAGGGAACACTGAAGCTTTCTTT	CASSQAFRGGNTEAFF
TRBV18	NA	TRBJ2-7	once	TGTGCCAGCTCACGAGGGATTGGGTCGTTTAACGAGCAGTACTTC	CASSRGIGSFNEQYF
TRBV21-1	NA	TRBJ1-4	NA	TGTGCCAGCAGCACAGGCCCAACTAATGAAAAACTGTTTTTT	CASSTGPTNEKLFF
TRBV7-9	NA	TRBJ2-7	NA	TGTGCCAGCAGCTTATGGGGCTCCTACGAGCAGTACTTC	CASSLWGSYEQYF
TRBV18	NA	TRBJ1-1	few	TGTGCCAGCTCACCTGTAATCGGGAGCACTGAAGCTTTCTTT	CASSPVIGSTEAFF
TRBV7-9	NA	TRBJ1-6	NA	TGTGCCAGCAGCCCCCGCGGGGGGGCCGGGGGTTGGGATTCACCCCTCCACTTT	CASSPRGGAGGWDSPLHF
TRBV6-5	NA	TRBJ2-7	NA	TGTGCCAGCAGTTATACTGAGGGCTACGAGCAGTACTTC	CASSYTEGYEQYF
TRBV19	TRBD1	TRBJ2-5	NA	TGTGCCAGTAGTCCCAAGGACAGGGGTTGGCAGACCCAGTACTTC	CASSPKDRGWQTQYF
TRBV14	NA	TRBJ1-1	few	TGTGCCAGCAGCCAAGATCTTAACACTGAAGCTTTCTTT	CASSQDLNTEAFF
TRBV30	NA	TRBJ1-3	NA	TGTGCCTGGGGGACCCTCGGAAACACCATATATTTT	CAWGTLGNTIYF
TRBV11-2	NA	TRBJ2-5	NA	TGTGCCAGCAGCTTAGAACAGGGAACCCAGTACTTC	CASSLEQGTQYF
TRBV30	TRBD1	TRBJ2-2	NA	TGTGCCTGGAGGGGATTGACAGGGGGCCCATCGAACACCGGGGAGCTGTTTTTT	CAWRGLTGGPSNTGELFF
TRBV5-1	TRBD2	TRBJ2-1	NA	TGCGCCAGCAGCTCCGTAGCGGGACACCGCTCCTACAATGAGCAGTTCTTC	CASSSVAGHRSYNEQFF
TRBV19	NA	TRBJ2-7	NA	TGTGCCAGTAGTGCCCTGGGATTTGGCTACGAGCAGTACTTC	CASSALGFGYEQYF